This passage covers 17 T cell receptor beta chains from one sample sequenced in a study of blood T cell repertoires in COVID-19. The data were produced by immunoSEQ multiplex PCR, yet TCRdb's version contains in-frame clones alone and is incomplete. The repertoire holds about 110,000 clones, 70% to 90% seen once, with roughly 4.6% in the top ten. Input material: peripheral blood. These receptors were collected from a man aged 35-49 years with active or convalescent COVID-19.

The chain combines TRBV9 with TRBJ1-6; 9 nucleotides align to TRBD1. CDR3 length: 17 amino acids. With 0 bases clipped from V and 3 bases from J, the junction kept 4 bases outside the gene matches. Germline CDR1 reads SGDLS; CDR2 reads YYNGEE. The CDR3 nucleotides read TGTGCCAGCAGCGTAGGGGGGACAGGGAACTATAATTCACCCCTCCACTTT. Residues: CASSVGGTGNYNSPLHF.

The CDR3 is CASSFSGASGANVLTF. For the CDR3, the DNA is TGCGCCAGCAGCTTTTCAGGTGCCTCTGGGGCCAACGTCCTGACTTTC. The chain is built from TRBV5-1 and TRBJ2-6; no definite D call. The CDR3 loop spans 16 amino acids. Trimming left V 2 bases short and J 0 bases short, with 9 bases between. Germline V lookup: CDR1 SGHRS, CDR2 YFSETQ.

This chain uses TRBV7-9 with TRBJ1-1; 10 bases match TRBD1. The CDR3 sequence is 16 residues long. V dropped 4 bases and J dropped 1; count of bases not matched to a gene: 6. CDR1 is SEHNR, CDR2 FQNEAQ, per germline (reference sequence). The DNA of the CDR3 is TGTGCCAGCAGCTCCGGACAGGGGGTGGCGAACACTGAAGCTTTCTTT. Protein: CASSSGQGVANTEAFF. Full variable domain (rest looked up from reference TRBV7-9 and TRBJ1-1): DTGVSQNPRHKITKRGQNVTFRCDPISEHNRLYWYRQTLGQGPEFLTYFQNEAQLEKSRLLSDRFSAERPKGSFSTLEIQRTEQGDSAMYLCASSSGQGVANTEAFFGQGTRLTVV.

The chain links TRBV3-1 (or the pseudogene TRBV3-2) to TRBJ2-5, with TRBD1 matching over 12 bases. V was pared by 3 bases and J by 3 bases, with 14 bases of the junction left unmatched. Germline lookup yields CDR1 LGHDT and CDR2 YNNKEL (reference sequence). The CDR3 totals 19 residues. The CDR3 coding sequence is TGTGCCAGCAGCCAGGGGCCGGGACAGGGGGCCGGATGGAAAGAGACCCAGTACTTC. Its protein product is CASSQGPGQGAGWKETQYF.

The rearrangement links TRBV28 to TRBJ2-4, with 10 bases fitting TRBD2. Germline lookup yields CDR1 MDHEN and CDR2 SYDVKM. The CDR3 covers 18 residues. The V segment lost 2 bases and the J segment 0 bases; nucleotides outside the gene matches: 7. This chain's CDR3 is CASSLPRTSGLAKNIQYF. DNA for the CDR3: TGTGCCAGCAGTTTACCTCGGACTAGCGGCTTAGCCAAAAACATTCAGTACTTC.

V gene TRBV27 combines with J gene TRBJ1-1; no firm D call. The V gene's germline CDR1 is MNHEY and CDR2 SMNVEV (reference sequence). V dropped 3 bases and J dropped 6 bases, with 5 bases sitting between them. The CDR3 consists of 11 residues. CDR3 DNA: TGTGCCAGCAGTTTTGGCCCTGAAGCTTTCTTT. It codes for CASSFGPEAFF.

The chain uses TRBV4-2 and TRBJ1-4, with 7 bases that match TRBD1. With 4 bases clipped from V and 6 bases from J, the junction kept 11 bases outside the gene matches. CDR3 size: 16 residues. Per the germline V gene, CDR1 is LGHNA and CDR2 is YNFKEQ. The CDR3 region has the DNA TGTGCCAGCAGCCCCTCGGAAGGGGGCTTCTATGAAAAACTGTTTTTT. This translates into CASSPSEGGFYEKLFF.

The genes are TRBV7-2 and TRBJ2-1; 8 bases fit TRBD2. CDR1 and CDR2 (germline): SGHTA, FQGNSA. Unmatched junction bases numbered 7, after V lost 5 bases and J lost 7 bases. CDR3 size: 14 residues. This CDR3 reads CASSDVLADNEQFF. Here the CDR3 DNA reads TGTGCCAGCAGCGACGTACTAGCGGATAATGAGCAGTTCTTC.

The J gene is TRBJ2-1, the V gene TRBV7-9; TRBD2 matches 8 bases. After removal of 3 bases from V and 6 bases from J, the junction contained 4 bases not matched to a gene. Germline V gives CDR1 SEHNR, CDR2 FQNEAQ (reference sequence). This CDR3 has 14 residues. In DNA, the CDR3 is TGTGCCAGCAGCTTCGGACTAGCAACCAATGAGCAGTTCTTC. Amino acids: CASSFGLATNEQFF.

The CDR3 DNA sequence: TGTGCCAGCAGCCAAGGACTAGCGGGAGGGCAACAGTTCTTC. Residues: CASSQGLAGGQQFF. This chain uses TRBV7-2 with TRBJ2-1, with 15 bases aligning to TRBD2. Germline V CDR1 and CDR2: SGHTA, FQGNSA. J was trimmed by 13 bases and V by 5 bases; bases with no gene match: 6. This CDR3 region has 14 residues.

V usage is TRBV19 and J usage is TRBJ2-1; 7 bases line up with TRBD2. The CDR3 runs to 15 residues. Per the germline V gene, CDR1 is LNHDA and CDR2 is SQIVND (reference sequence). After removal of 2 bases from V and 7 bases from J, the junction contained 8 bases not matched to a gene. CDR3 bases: TGTGCCAGTAGTATACGTACGACGGGAGGTAATGAGCAGTTCTTC. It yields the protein CASSIRTTGGNEQFF.

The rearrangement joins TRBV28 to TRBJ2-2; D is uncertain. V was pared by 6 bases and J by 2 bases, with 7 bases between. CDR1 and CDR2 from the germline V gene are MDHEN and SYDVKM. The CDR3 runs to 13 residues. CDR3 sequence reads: CASRLLNTGELFF. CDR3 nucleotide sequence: TGTGCCAGCAGGTTGCTAAACACCGGGGAGCTGTTTTTT.

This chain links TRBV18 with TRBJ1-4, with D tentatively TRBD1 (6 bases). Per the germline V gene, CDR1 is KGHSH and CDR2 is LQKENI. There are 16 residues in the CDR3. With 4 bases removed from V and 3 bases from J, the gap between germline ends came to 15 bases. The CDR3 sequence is CASSLYQTGANEKLFF. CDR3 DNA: TGTGCCAGCTCACTTTACCAGACAGGAGCTAATGAAAAACTGTTTTTT. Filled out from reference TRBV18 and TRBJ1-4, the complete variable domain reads NAGVMQNPRHLVRRRGQEARLRCSPMKGHSHVYWYRQLPEEGLKFMVYLQKENIIDESGMPKERFSAEFPKEGPSILRIQQVVRGDSAAYFCASSLYQTGANEKLFFGSGTQLSVL.

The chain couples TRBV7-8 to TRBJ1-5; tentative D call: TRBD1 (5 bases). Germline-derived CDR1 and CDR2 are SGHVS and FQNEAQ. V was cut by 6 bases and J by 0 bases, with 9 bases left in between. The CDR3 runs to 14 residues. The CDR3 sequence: CASRPTDSNQPQHF. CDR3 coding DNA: TGTGCCAGCAGACCGACAGATAGCAATCAGCCCCAGCATTTT.

CDR3 bases: TGTGCCAGCAGCCGGGGGGCGAACACCGGGGAGCTGTTTTTT. This translates into CASSRGANTGELFF. The V call is TRBV3-1 (or the pseudogene TRBV3-2), the J call TRBJ2-2, with D possibly matching TRBD2 (6 bases). The CDR3 loop spans 14 amino acids. Trimming took off 4 bases at V and 0 bases at J, with 6 bases between the two ends. Germline CDR1 is LGHDT and CDR2 is YNNKEL (reference sequence).

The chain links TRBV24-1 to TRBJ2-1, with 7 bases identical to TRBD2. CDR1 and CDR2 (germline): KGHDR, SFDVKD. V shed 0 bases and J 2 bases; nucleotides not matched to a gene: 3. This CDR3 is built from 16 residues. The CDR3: CATSDLRGTTYNEQFF. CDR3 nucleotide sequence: TGTGCCACCAGTGATTTGCGCGGGACTACCTACAATGAGCAGTTCTTC.

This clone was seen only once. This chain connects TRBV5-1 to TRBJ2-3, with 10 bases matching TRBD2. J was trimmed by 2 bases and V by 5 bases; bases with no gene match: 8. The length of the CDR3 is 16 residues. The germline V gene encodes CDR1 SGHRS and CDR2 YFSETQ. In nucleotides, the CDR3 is TGCGCCAGCAGTCACCGACTAGCGGGCCTCACAGATACGCAGTATTTT. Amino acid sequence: CASSHRLAGLTDTQYF.